This TCR beta chain was sequenced during a study of cytomegalovirus exposure and HLA in healthy donors (dated by TCRdb to 2016 to 2017). Some background on the complete study: An earlier analysis of approximately 590 of the donors reported about 290 Gb of sequence data and 100 million to 130 million unique TCR beta sequences from about 200 million T cells. An early release that covered several hundred HLA-typed donors contained about 300 gigabases of sequencing data and about 93 million unique TCR sequences. The genetic ancestry cluster associated with self-reported Caucasian donors included approximately 85% of the roughly 360 genotyped donors. The study aimed to test whether cataloging public T cell receptors could reveal signatures of past pathogen exposure. The T cell repertoires of around 730 subjects were profiled by immunosequencing and related to cytomegalovirus serostatus. In addition to the first cohort of roughly 700 subjects, a separate validation cohort of approximately 130 different subjects was used. The study combined high-throughput TCR immunosequencing, statistical association of individual TCRs with disease status, and machine learning to predict cytomegalovirus infection status. A later analysis re-analyzed previously published TCR beta repertoires from 650 to 800 donors and added high-resolution HLA genotyping to study TCR occurrence patterns. Rather than drawing on any new phenotypic data, the later analysis identified candidate immune exposures from TCR beta sequences and the way those sequences occurred across donors. In an earlier analysis of 500 to 650 of the donors, high-throughput TCR beta sequencing was used to judge whether each TCR beta V gene segment behaved as functional or pseudogenic. Donor age, sex, ethnicity and CMV serostatus were compiled alongside the repertoire data. A later genetic analysis took genome-wide SNP genotypes for about 65% of the roughly 670 donors and used that subset as a discovery cohort. Every discovery cohort repertoire had been produced on one sequencing platform. Both class I and class II loci were covered by HLA typing, at four-digit resolution. The number of typed donors differed by locus: about 620-640 for A, B, C, DRB1 and DQB1; 522 for DQA1; around 610 for DPA1; and about 450 for DPB1. Because of strong linkage in the cohort, 5 or 6 DR-DQ haplotypes were treated as single units for association and clustering. Among roughly 400 genotyped donors of the cohort, an average of about 240,000 unique TCR beta nucleotide sequences were sequenced per donor, approximately 20% of them non-productive.

Study-wide findings and limitations: A few of the identified cytomegalovirus-associated TCR beta chains were confirmed in vitro to be specific for cytomegalovirus antigens. Cytomegalovirus status was reported to be diagnosed by the classifier with high specificity and sensitivity in both the original and validation cohorts. The study listed approximately 160 TCR beta chains as associated with cytomegalovirus. A cluster of highly shared sequence variants was judged likely to be a technical artifact of the sequencing pipeline. V-gene and J-gene trimming of TCR beta chains was associated with a missense DCLRE1C variant in a later genetic analysis, and the association was replicated in an independent cohort. A further reported finding was that TCR beta sequences accurately predicted the HLA-A and HLA-B alleles for most subjects in the first cohort. Presence/absence analyses assumed roughly uniform sequencing depth across donors, an assumption that may not hold. Because counts were too low, roughly 18 rarely observed V segments, including chromosome 9 orphons, were left out of the earlier analysis of approximately 580 of the donors. Most TCR sequences were observed very rarely across donors, whereas some public TCRs were present in many individuals. A later analysis reported that several top co-occurrence clusters appeared linked to parvovirus B19, influenza, CMV and Epstein-Barr virus. It was suggested by the authors that the approach could potentially be generalized to other disease states and immunological phenotypes. According to a later genetic analysis, donors in an Asian-associated ancestry cluster had fewer N-insertions in productive TCRs than the roughly 700-donor mean. Correlated functional status among segregating V segments might be attributable to linkage disequilibrium, but an unknown experimental factor could not be ruled out. The only immune exposure information available for the cohort was CMV serostatus. Specific HLA alleles were associated with 15,000 to 20,000 TCR beta sequences at a false discovery rate of 0.05 in a later analysis. This cohort had only TCR beta chains sequenced, and the lack of alpha or paired-chain data limited which features could be detected. In a later analysis, HLA-associated TCR beta chains showed more clonal expansion and lower generation probabilities than non-associated chains that were equally common. An earlier analysis of around 600 of the donors showed that most TCR beta V segments appeared in productive rearrangements either about 90% or about 30% of the time, which broadly matched IMGT annotations. In a later analysis, most CMV-associated TCR beta chains were found to appear HLA-restricted, with HLA associations seemingly driven largely by CMV exposure. In a later analysis, the rate of TCR association differed among HLA loci, with DRB1 alleles having the most associated TCRs and HLA-C alleles having the fewest. Because HLA typing was unavailable for some donors at each locus, only the typed subset was used in association tests. When HLA alleles, especially DR and DQ, strongly co-occurred, TCR associations were difficult to assign to individual alleles.

A word on this clone: The specificity of this receptor is unknown. Base-call qualities are not available, and no considerably larger clone is one nucleotide away.

Library creation used the immunoSEQ multiplex PCR assay. A mixture of 60 forward primers for TCR Vbeta segments and 13 reverse primers for TCR Jbeta segments was used in the multiplex PCR. The CDR3 region of rearranged TCR beta genes was amplified from genomic DNA with a multiplex PCR assay. The amplified TCR beta libraries were sequenced on the Illumina HiSeq System as 87-base-pair reads. For the original study's pipeline: A later analysis counted tens of millions of unique TCR beta chains across the 650 to 700 repertoires, and approximately 11 million of these chains were shared by at least two donors. Raw reads were error-corrected and collapsed into unique sequences with a nearest-neighbor algorithm that merged closely related sequences to remove PCR and sequencing errors. To assign V, D and J gene segments, CDR3 sequences were aligned to IMGT reference sequences. For a sequence to be retained, a match of at least six nucleotides was required to both a V gene segment and a J gene segment. Rearrangements were classified as productive when the CDR3 lacked stop codons and remained in frame with V and J, and all other rearrangements were classified as non-productive. CDR3 was defined according to IMGT convention as the region running from the second conserved V-encoded cysteine to the conserved J-encoded phenylalanine. The earlier analysis of about 620 of the donors excluded sequences that lacked an unambiguous match to a single V gene segment. An earlier analysis of a few hundred of the donors classified V segments as functional when productive rearrangements were above 56.7% and as segregating when the standard deviation between donors was above 5%. A statistical classification framework was developed to diagnose cytomegalovirus status using the catalog of TCR beta chain sequences. V and J gene assignment, in a later analysis, came from comparing TCR nucleotide sequences with IMGT/GENE-DB human TR gene sequences. The TCRdist pipeline was used in a later analysis to assign CDR3 sequences and most-parsimonious VDJ recombination scenarios. In a later analysis, each TCR beta chain was defined by its CDR3 amino acid sequence together with its V-gene family, and reads lacking a unique V-gene family were excluded. A later analysis removed 550 to 700 highly shared, low-generation-probability nucleotide sequences to deal with suspected cross-contamination and a sequencing artifact. For each public chain, a later analysis derived a clonal expansion index from normalized ranks of inferred template counts within each repertoire. A later analysis computed generation probabilities with a VDJ recombination model fitted to out-of-frame rearrangements, and checked the results against IGoR. Hypergeometric tests were used in a later analysis to score TCR-TCR, TCR-HLA and TCR-CMV co-occurrence, with a repertoire-size bias correction applied to the TCR pairs. In a later analysis, false discovery rates were estimated by permuting HLA or CMV assignments 20 times. In a later analysis, co-occurring TCRs were grouped using DBSCAN, and TCRdist sequence similarity was added for clustering within HLA-allele-positive subsets. Co-occurrence clustering excluded repertoires with fewer than 30,000 or more than 120,000 public chains, plus five with anomalous nucleotide sharing. TCRdb obtained this table from immuneACCESS and retained in-frame rearrangements with V and J assigned. These tables miss some clones; where compared with another copy, unresolved V genes account for less than half of the shortfall, and the remainder is unexplained. That table is the source of V, J and clone size, and D and trimming were worked out from the DNA. Present in this sample are 200,000 to 300,000 clones, around 84% of which were seen just once. 0.24% of the sample lies in the top ten.

The cohort consisted of 650 to 700 healthy bone marrow donors. All cohort members were sampled while nominally healthy, although unrecorded immune exposures were likely present. The donor tested CMV seronegative and was one of the 352 seronegative cohort members. Each donor provided a peripheral blood sample, and peripheral blood mononuclear cells were used for TCR beta sequencing. Genomic DNA was extracted from the blood cell samples with the Qiagen DNeasy Blood Extraction Kit. The sequence was obtained from a girl aged 2-10 years in good health and CMV-seronegative. Sequences were obtained from PBMCs.

The DNA sequence is as follows: TGCGCCAGCAGCAGATACAGGGGGCGGGATGAAAAACTGTTTTTT. The translation is CASSRYRGRDEKLFF. The sequence links TRBV4-1 to TRBJ1-4; 9 bases in the middle match TRBD1. The CDR3, from cysteine to phenylalanine, totals 15 residues. The retained sequence is limited to the CDR3, 45 bases, with the frame set at the first base. CDR1 MGHRA and CDR2 YSYEKL were looked up in the germline V gene. V and J are trimmed by 5 bases and 6 bases, and the gene matches miss 7 bases of the junction.